These T cell receptor beta chains were read from a single sample in a study of shared clonotypes between healthy human individuals. TCRdb keeps only in-frame clones here, not all; method: immunoSEQ multiplex PCR. This table holds 600,000 to 750,000 clones, approximately 72% found once. The specimen was memory CD4+ T cells sorted from blood. The receptors shown here come from a woman under 40 in good health. Each CDR3 is given with its conserved first and last residue. D genes are given only for firm matches. The size field is filled for only some rows; it gives once, few, many or a size class.

>TRBV2|TRBJ2-1|-|once
CASSLPSVRISLYNEQFF
TGTGCCAGCAGCCTTCCTAGCGTTCGAATCTCCCTTTACAATGAGCAGTTCTTC
>TRBV25-1|TRBJ2-1|-|-
CASRSGNEQFF
TGTGCCAGCAGGAGTGGGAATGAGCAGTTCTTC
>TRBV5-5|TRBJ2-1|-|-
CASSLVPGETMNEQFF
TGTGCCAGCAGCTTGGTCCCCGGTGAAACGATGAATGAGCAGTTCTTC
>TRBV15|TRBJ2-1|-|-
CATSRQAGGGSLRGEQFF
TGTGCCACCAGCAGACAGGCGGGTGGCGGGTCACTACGGGGTGAGCAGTTCTTC
>TRBV11-1|TRBJ1-2|-|-
CASSPRFGANYGYTF
TGTGCCAGCAGCCCCCGCTTCGGGGCGAACTATGGCTACACCTTC
>TRBV14|TRBJ2-3|-|-
CASSQVGTDTQYF
TGTGCCAGCAGCCAAGTTGGGACAGATACGCAGTATTTT
>TRBV28|TRBJ2-2|-|few
CASSSTSFPGELFF
TGTGCCAGCAGCTCCACTAGTTTCCCCGGGGAGCTGTTTTTT
>TRBV11-2|TRBJ2-2|-|-
CASSLSPTNTGELFF
TGTGCCAGCAGCTTAAGCCCCACGAACACCGGGGAGCTGTTTTTT
>TRBV5-6|TRBJ1-1|TRBD1|-
CASRRGQVEAFF
TGTGCCAGCAGAAGGGGACAGGTTGAAGCTTTCTTT
>TRBV2|TRBJ2-4|-|-
CASKLLLQQPEKNIQYF
TGTGCCAGCAAGCTCCTTCTCCAGCAACCCGAAAAAAACATTCAGTACTTC
>TRBV9|TRBJ1-5|-|-
CASSVGPVSNQPQHF
TGTGCCAGCAGCGTAGGACCGGTTAGCAATCAGCCCCAGCATTTT
>TRBV6-5|TRBJ2-5|TRBD2|-
CASSPSSGGGTQYF
TGTGCCAGCAGTCCGTCTAGCGGGGGGGGGACCCAGTACTTC
>TRBV18|TRBJ1-1|-|-
CASSPNPGTEAFF
TGTGCCAGCTCACCAAACCCGGGAACTGAAGCTTTCTTT
>TRBV5-1|TRBJ2-1|-|-
CASRRSGRSYNEQFF
TGCGCCAGCAGAAGGTCGGGGAGATCCTACAATGAGCAGTTCTTC
>TRBV28|TRBJ2-1|-|-
CASSAYDEQFF
TGTGCCAGCAGTGCGTACGATGAGCAGTTCTTC
>TRBV25-1|TRBJ1-5|-|-
CASSDPQGSGQHF
TGTGCCAGCAGTGACCCCCAGGGCAGCGGCCAGCATTTT
>TRBV18|TRBJ2-7|-|-
CASSPPSTSYEQYF
TGTGCCAGCTCACCCCCCTCGACCTCCTACGAGCAGTACTTC
>TRBV14|TRBJ2-7|-|-
CASSSHQGSHEQYF
TGTGCCAGCAGCTCTCATCAGGGTTCTCACGAGCAGTACTTC
>TRBV28|TRBJ1-5|TRBD1|-
CAIWTGSNQPQHF
TGTGCCATCTGGACAGGCAGCAATCAGCCCCAGCATTTT
>TRBV6-6|TRBJ1-1|-|-
CASSYPSSGGGTEAFF
TGTGCCAGCAGTTACCCCTCCAGCGGGGGTGGGACTGAAGCTTTCTTT
>TRBV2|TRBJ2-2|-|-
CASSEEVTGELFF
TGTGCCAGCAGTGAAGAGGTCACCGGGGAGCTGTTTTTT
>TRBV28|TRBJ2-7|TRBD2|-
CASSFSLAGLSYEQYF
TGTGCCAGCAGTTTTAGTCTAGCGGGACTCTCCTACGAGCAGTACTTC
>TRBV12-5|TRBJ2-3|TRBD2|-
CASGLTSGKVDTQYF
TGTGCTAGTGGTTTGACCAGCGGGAAGGTTGATACGCAGTATTTT
>TRBV19|TRBJ1-5|-|-
CASRITGNGHQPQHF
TGTGCCAGTAGGATCACAGGGAACGGGCATCAGCCCCAGCATTTT
>TRBV28|TRBJ2-5|-|few
CASSNYRSRETQYF
TGTGCCAGCAGTAATTACAGGAGTAGAGAGACCCAGTACTTC
>TRBV9|TRBJ2-3|-|-
CASSVALSTDTQYF
TGTGCCAGCAGCGTAGCTTTGAGCACAGATACGCAGTATTTT
>TRBV7-6|TRBJ2-5|TRBD1|-
CASSKQGVGGETQYF
TGTGCCAGCAGCAAACAGGGGGTAGGAGGGGAGACCCAGTACTTC
>TRBV19|TRBJ1-2|-|once
CASSIDSDNYGYTF
TGTGCCAGTAGTATAGATTCAGATAACTATGGCTACACCTTC
>TRBV4-2|TRBJ2-1|TRBD2|-
CASSQSGSQFF
TGTGCCAGCAGCCAGAGCGGGAGTCAGTTCTTC
>TRBV19|TRBJ2-7|TRBD1|-
CASRGQGAHEQYF
TGTGCCAGTAGAGGACAGGGTGCCCACGAGCAGTACTTC
>TRBV7-3|TRBJ2-2|-|-
CASKPDTGELFF
TGTGCCAGCAAACCGGACACCGGGGAGCTGTTTTTT
>TRBV5-1|TRBJ1-1|-|-
CASSLVIREGNTEAFF
TGCGCCAGCAGCTTGGTGATCCGTGAGGGGAACACTGAAGCTTTCTTT
>TRBV28|TRBJ2-2|-|-
CASSLGLLNTGELFF
TGTGCCAGCAGTTTGGGACTCTTGAACACCGGGGAGCTGTTTTTT
>TRBV19|TRBJ2-1|-|-
CASSTWPYNEQFF
TGTGCCAGTAGTACTTGGCCGTACAATGAGCAGTTCTTC
>TRBV6-1|TRBJ2-1|-|once
CASNGQLGDEQFF
TGTGCCAGCAATGGACAGCTGGGCGATGAGCAGTTCTTC
>TRBV28|TRBJ2-7|-|-
CASSLGGRREQYF
TGTGCCAGCAGTTTAGGTGGGAGGAGAGAGCAGTACTTC
>TRBV11-2|TRBJ1-1|TRBD1|many
CASSIDREGTEAFF
TGTGCCAGCAGCATCGACAGGGAAGGTACTGAAGCTTTCTTT
>TRBV28|TRBJ1-1|TRBD1|-
CASSSTGLLNTEAFF
TGTGCCAGCAGCTCGACAGGGCTCCTGAACACTGAAGCTTTCTTT
>TRBV2|TRBJ1-1|-|few
CASSWQQNTEAFF
TGTGCCAGCAGTTGGCAGCAGAACACTGAAGCTTTCTTT
>TRBV18|TRBJ2-4|TRBD2|-
CASSPQMGASGRAGNIQYF
TGTGCCAGCTCACCACAGATGGGTGCAAGCGGGAGGGCAGGAAACATTCAGTACTTC
>TRBV4-2|TRBJ2-7|-|-
CASSQGTPDTSYEQYF
TGTGCCAGCAGCCAAGGGACACCCGACACGTCCTACGAGCAGTACTTC
>TRBV28|TRBJ2-3|-|once
CASSLGGAGTDTQYF
TGTGCCAGCAGTTTAGGCGGGGCCGGCACAGATACGCAGTATTTT
>TRBV29-1|TRBJ1-5|-|few
CSVKDSGENQPQHF
TGCAGCGTTAAGGATTCCGGGGAAAATCAGCCCCAGCATTTT
>TRBV30|TRBJ2-7|TRBD1|-
CAWSGTGAYEQYF
TGTGCCTGGTCCGGGACAGGGGCCTACGAGCAGTACTTC
>TRBV6-1|TRBJ1-1|-|-
CASSDRAGGNTEAFF
TGTGCCAGCAGTGACCGCGCGGGGGGAAACACTGAAGCTTTCTTT
>TRBV30|TRBJ1-1|-|-
CAWSRIAEAFF
TGTGCCTGGAGTAGAATAGCTGAAGCTTTCTTT